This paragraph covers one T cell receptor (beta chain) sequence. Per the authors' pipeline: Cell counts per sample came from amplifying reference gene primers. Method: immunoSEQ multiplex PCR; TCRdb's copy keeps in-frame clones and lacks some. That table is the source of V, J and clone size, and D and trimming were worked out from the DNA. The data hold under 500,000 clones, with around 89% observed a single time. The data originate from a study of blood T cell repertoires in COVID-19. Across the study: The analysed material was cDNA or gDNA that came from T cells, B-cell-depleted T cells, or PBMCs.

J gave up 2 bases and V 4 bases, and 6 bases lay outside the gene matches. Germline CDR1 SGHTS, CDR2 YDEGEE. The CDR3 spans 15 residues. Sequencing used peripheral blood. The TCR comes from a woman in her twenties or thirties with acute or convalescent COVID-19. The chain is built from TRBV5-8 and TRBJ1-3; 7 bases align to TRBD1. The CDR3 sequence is CASSAPTGAGNTIYF. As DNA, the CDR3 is TGTGCCAGCAGCGCTCCTACAGGGGCTGGAAACACCATATATTTT.